This T cell receptor beta chain is from a study of T cells after posttransplantation cyclophosphamide. The data were produced by immunoSEQ multiplex PCR, yet TCRdb's version contains in-frame clones alone and is incomplete. This sample carries some 18,000 clones and no singletons, and around 0.56% goes to the top ten. At least ten counts were recorded for this clone. Its antigen remains unidentified. Compared with germline, one end of the junction differs, possibly owing to a read error. The study's findings and limits: Blood and skin or GI T cell repertoires showed limited TRB overlap.

Busulfan-fludarabine conditioning, marrow transplant, and cyclophosphamide on days +3 and +4 were administered. This CDR3 is 14 amino acids long. Germline V gene sequence: CDR1 SGHTA, CDR2 FQGNSA. This chain connects TRBV7-2 to TRBJ1-3; 8 bases agree with TRBD1. The TCR sequence derives from a female patient aged 30 to 45 who received an allogeneic stem cell transplant from a related donor, was CMV-positive, and had no GVHD. Some T cells may originate from the graft donor. Source: PBMCs, taken after allogeneic stem cell transplant with posttransplant cyclophosphamide. DNA for the CDR3: TGTGCCAGCAGCTTAGGTGGACAGGGAACCACCATATATTTT. Translated: CASSLGGQGTTIYF.